This passage covers 21 T cell receptor beta chains from one sample sequenced in a study of blood T cells in healthy people across ages. A sample-barcoded 5' primer and a J-beta primer mix were used in a second PCR of about 7 to 12 cycles. TCRdb reprocessed the 5' RACE reads via MiXCR and lists one record per CDR3 protein. The sample contains roughly 1.5 million distinct CDR3 sequences, roughly two fifths of which appear only once. Sample: blood. Receptor source: a woman under 30 in good health.

In its sample, this clonotype was seen a few times. The chain links TRBV6-6 to TRBJ1-6, with a possible D match to TRBD1 (6 bases). With 5 bases removed from V and 5 bases from J, the gap between germline ends came to 10 bases. The CDR3 extends over 14 amino acids. The germline CDR1 and CDR2 sequences are MNHNY and SVGAGI (reference sequence). CDR3 nucleotide sequence: TGTGCCAGCAGTAACAGGGAAGATAATTCACCCCTCCACTTT. It encodes CASSNREDNSPLHF.

This chain connects TRBV7-2 to TRBJ1-5, with D tentatively TRBD1 (5 bases). The ends were cut back, 1 base at V and 6 bases at J, with 13 bases in the middle. The CDR3 totals 15 residues. The germline gives CDR1 SGHTA, CDR2 FQGNSA. Here the CDR3 reads CASSLGEEGRQPQHF. Here the CDR3 DNA reads TGTGCCAGCAGCTTAGGGGAAGAGGGGCGTCAGCCCCAGCATTTT. Looking up the rest from reference TRBV7-2 and TRBJ1-5 gives the full variable domain: GAGVSQSPSNKVTEKGKDVELRCDPISGHTALYWYRQSLGQGLEFLIYFQGNSAPDKSGLPSDRFSAERTGGSVSTLTIQRTQQEDSAVYLCASSLGEEGRQPQHFGDGTRLSIL.

The gene calls are TRBV12-3 or TRBV12-4 and TRBJ1-2; perhaps TRBD1 as D (5 bases). CDR3 length equals 14 residues. Trimming stripped 5 bases from V and 4 bases from J, with 14 bases between. CDR3 DNA: TGTGCCAGCAGTGAAGGGGAGTACGGCTATGGCTACACCTTC. It encodes CASSEGEYGYGYTF.

This clonotype was counted between two and nine times. The chain combines TRBV16 with TRBJ1-2, with D possibly being TRBD1 (5 bases). V was shortened by 2 bases and J by 8 bases, with 12 bases between the two germline ends. The length of the CDR3 is 13 residues. Germline V gene data show CDR1 as KGHSY and CDR2 as FQNENV. CDR3 sequence reads: CASSQLGRGGYTF. The CDR3 DNA sequence: TGTGCCAGCAGCCAACTGGGACGGGGAGGCTACACCTTC.

Turning to this clonotype: Being one base from a much bigger clone, this may be a read error. This chain links TRBV9 with TRBJ2-1, with unresolved D. Germline V lookup: CDR1 SGDLS, CDR2 YYNGEE. This CDR3 is 13 amino acids long. The CDR3 nucleotides read TGTGTCAGCAGCCCATCTCGCGACAATGAGCAGTTCTTC. This codes for CVSSPSRDNEQFF.

The chain recombines TRBV11-1 with TRBJ2-2, with 14 positions matching TRBD2. This CDR3 comprises 19 residues. CDR1 is SGHAT and CDR2 is FQDESV in the germline V gene (reference sequence). The V gene end was trimmed by 5 bases and the J gene end by 2 bases; junction bases not matched to a gene: 10. The CDR3 bases are TGTGCCAGCAGCGACCGACTAGCGGGAGGGATGATTAACACCGGGGAGCTGTTTTTT. Amino acid sequence: CASSDRLAGGMINTGELFF.

J is TRBJ1-5 and V is TRBV20-1; D might be TRBD1 (5 bases). The germline CDR1 and CDR2 sequences are DFQATT and SNEGSKA (reference sequence). There are 15 residues in the CDR3. The germline V and J ends were trimmed by 1 base and 4 bases, with 14 bases remaining between them. Here the CDR3 reads CSARASRGGNQPQHF. For the CDR3, the DNA is TGCAGTGCTAGAGCTTCCCGGGGGGGGAATCAGCCCCAGCATTTT.

The chain couples TRBV5-1 to TRBJ2-7, with unresolved D. The germline V gene has CDR1 SGHRS and CDR2 YFSETQ. Trimming removed 1 base from V and 0 bases from J, with 17 bases in between. This CDR3 region has 17 residues. The CDR3, as DNA: TGCGCCAGCAGCTTGTTAGGGTCGGAACGGTACTCCTACGAGCAGTACTTC. Its protein product is CASSLLGSERYSYEQYF.

This clonotype was observed a handful of times. The chain links TRBV20-1 to TRBJ1-2, with 7 bases identical to TRBD1. Germline V gives CDR1 DFQATT, CDR2 SNEGSKA (reference sequence). The CDR3 runs to 13 residues. V trimming: 6 bases; J trimming: 2 bases; junction bases outside the gene matches: 6. The CDR3 sequence is CSAAGGENYGYTF. CDR3 DNA: TGCAGTGCCGCAGGGGGGGAGAACTATGGCTACACCTTC.

This clonotype occurred a few times. This chain joins TRBV28 and TRBJ1-2; D is unresolved. V lost 4 bases and J 7 bases, leaving 10 bases between the germline ends. Germline-derived CDR1 and CDR2 are MDHEN and SYDVKM. This CDR3 contains 12 residues. The CDR3 reads CASSSEIGGYTF. The CDR3 region has the DNA TGTGCCAGCAGTTCGGAAATTGGTGGCTACACCTTC.

The V call is TRBV12-3 or TRBV12-4, the J call TRBJ1-1; a possible D gene is TRBD1 (5 bases). The CDR3 spans 15 residues. V lost 6 bases and J 1 base, leaving 15 bases between the germline ends. The CDR3 DNA follows: TGTGCCAGCAGAGAAACCGGGACGGAGAACACTGAAGCTTTCTTT. Translated, it gives CASRETGTENTEAFF.

The rearrangement links TRBV24-1 to TRBJ1-1; D call uncertain. In germline, CDR1 is KGHDR, CDR2 SFDVKD. CDR3 size: 15 residues. V lost 5 bases, J lost 0 bases, and 12 bases lay in between. In DNA form, the CDR3 reads TGTGCCACCAGTGCCGGAGAATCCATGAACACTGAAGCTTTCTTT. Translation gives CATSAGESMNTEAFF.

As concerns this clonotype: The junction departs from the called germline gene at one end, perhaps through a read error. The chain recombines TRBV7-7 with TRBJ1-1; tentative D call: TRBD1 (5 bases). From germline, CDR1 is SSHAT and CDR2 FNYEAQ (reference sequence). The CDR3 has 13 residues. The CDR3 here is CASSPGTGTEAFF. CDR3 DNA sequence: TGTGCTAGCAGCCCAGGGACTGGGACTGAAGCTTTCTTT.

The chain joins TRBV10-3 to TRBJ1-1; D ambiguous. Trimming took 2 bases from V and 1 from J, leaving 11 bases between them. CDR1 and CDR2 from the germline V gene are ENHRY and SYGVKD. The CDR3 extends over 15 amino acids. In DNA, the CDR3 is TGTGCCATCAGTGAGACCTCGCGGGAGAACACTGAAGCTTTCTTT. It codes for CAISETSRENTEAFF.

This clonotype was found many times. The V call is TRBV10-3, the J call TRBJ2-7, with TRBD1 as a possible D gene (5 bases). The V gene's germline CDR1 is ENHRY and CDR2 SYGVKD. The CDR3 sequence is 15 residues long. The V and J ends lost 7 bases and 0 bases respectively, with 16 bases between them. For the CDR3, the DNA is TGTGCCATCAATCCAGGCGGACAAAGCTCCTACGAGCAGTACTTC. Translating gives CAINPGGQSSYEQYF.

The chain carries TRBV12-3 or TRBV12-4 and TRBJ2-1; TRBD1 is a possible D gene (6 bases). The length of the CDR3 is 14 residues. The V and J ends lost 6 bases and 7 bases respectively, with 16 bases between them. The CDR3 is CASSHRVRGNEQFF. CDR3 nucleotides: TGTGCCAGCAGCCACAGGGTCCGCGGGAATGAGCAGTTCTTC.

The V call is TRBV28, the J call TRBJ2-7; TRBD2 matches at 11 bases. In germline, CDR1 is MDHEN, CDR2 SYDVKM. The CDR3 sequence is 15 residues long. V shed 4 bases, J shed 6 bases, and the junction held 8 bases outside the gene matches. Written as DNA, the CDR3 is TGTGCCAGCAGTTCTATAGCGGGAGGGCCGGGCGAGCAGTACTTC. Protein: CASSSIAGGPGEQYF.

The chain has TRBV14 and TRBJ2-1, with TRBD1 as a possible D gene (5 bases). The V end lost 0 bases, the J end lost 9 bases, and 12 bases lay between the germline ends. This CDR3 spans 14 amino acids. Germline V CDR1 and CDR2: SGHDN, FVKESK. The CDR3 spells CASSQDPGIGEQFF. The CDR3 bases are TGTGCCAGCAGCCAAGACCCAGGGATAGGTGAGCAGTTCTTC. The full variable domain, with the rest looked up from reference TRBV14 and TRBJ2-1, is EAGVTQFPSHSVIEKGQTVTLRCDPISGHDNLYWYRRVMGKEIKFLLHFVKESKQDESGMPNNRFLAERTGGTYSTLKVQPAELEDSGVYFCASSQDPGIGEQFFGPGTRLTVL.

The chain has TRBV10-2 and TRBJ2-3; 7 positions match TRBD2. The ends lost 6 bases at V and 3 bases at J; junction bases unmatched: 12. From germline, CDR1 is WSHSY and CDR2 SAAADI. The CDR3 extends over 16 amino acids. CDR3 residues: CASRYSGVLGTDTQYF. The CDR3 DNA reads TGCGCCAGCAGGTACAGCGGGGTACTTGGGACAGATACGCAGTATTTT.

This clonotype was seen at least ten times. This chain connects TRBV20-1 to TRBJ1-1; D is uncertain. CDR1 DFQATT and CDR2 SNEGSKA come from the germline V gene (reference sequence). The CDR3 runs to 12 residues. V lost 0 bases and J lost 5, with 7 bases in between. The CDR3: CSAREGGTEAFF. Written as DNA, the CDR3 is TGCAGTGCTAGAGAGGGTGGTACTGAAGCTTTCTTT.

This clonotype was detected only a few times. The J gene is TRBJ1-2, the V gene TRBV7-9, with a tentative D call TRBD1 (5 bases). V shed 3 bases and J shed 6 bases, with 14 bases lying between them. The CDR3 extends over 14 amino acids. The germline V gene encodes CDR1 SEHNR and CDR2 FQNEAQ (reference sequence). CDR3 DNA: TGTGCCAGCAGCTTGAGGCCGACAGAGGATGGCTACACCTTC. It codes for CASSLRPTEDGYTF.